Each of the 28 T cell receptor beta chains below was sequenced from the same sample in a study of CD8+ T cells in alopecia areata. RNA was isolated and reverse transcribed to cDNA, the sequencing template. Only in-frame clones appear in the TCRdb table, and some are missing; sequencing was by immunoSEQ multiplex PCR. The table shows some 95,000 clones, with roughly 40% occurring only once. Indicated treatment: oral pan-JAK inhibitor, 5-10 mg twice daily. The material was CD8+ T cells sorted from blood, obtained at week 24, from a patient treated with tofacitinib. These receptors all come from a human donor with alopecia areata.

The chain recombines TRBV2 with TRBJ2-7, with 9 bases identical to TRBD1. The CDR3 sequence is 15 residues long. J was trimmed by 4 bases and V by 1 base; bases with no gene match: 5. Germline V gives CDR1 SNHLY, CDR2 FYNNEI. The CDR3 DNA is TGTGCCAGCAGTGAAGGGGACAGGGTTATATACGAGCAGTACTTC. Amino acid sequence: CASSEGDRVIYEQYF.

This clone was seen a handful of times. V gene TRBV29-1 combines with J gene TRBJ2-2, with TRBD2 as a possible D gene (6 bases). Germline V gene sequence: CDR1 SQVTM, CDR2 ANQGSEA. Trimming removed 3 bases from V and 6 bases from J, with 11 bases in between. This CDR3 is 13 amino acids long. In DNA form, the CDR3 reads TGCAGCGTTGACCGACTAGATGCCGGGGAGCTGTTTTTT. Its translation is CSVDRLDAGELFF.

This clone was detected ten times or more. The chain recombines TRBV11-2 with TRBJ2-3; D is perhaps TRBD2 (6 bases). Between the trimmed V and J ends, which lost 6 bases and 7 bases, there was a span of 17 bases. The CDR3 is made up of 14 amino acids. Germline CDR1 and CDR2: SGHAT and FQNNGV. The CDR3 DNA sequence: TGTGCCAGCAGTCCTGACCGGGAGCTAAATACGCAGTATTTT. Its translation: CASSPDRELNTQYF.

This chain joins TRBV10-1 and TRBJ2-5, with 10 bases aligning to TRBD1. V was clipped by 9 bases and J by 4 bases; unmatched bases: 2. The CDR3 runs to 12 residues. Germline-derived CDR1 and CDR2 are WNHNN and SYGVQD (reference sequence). For the CDR3, the DNA is TGCGCCAGGACAGGGGGCCCAGAGACCCAGTACTTC. Protein product: CARTGGPETQYF.

The sample holds a few counts of this clone. The V gene is TRBV29-1, the J gene TRBJ2-1, with 7 positions matching TRBD2. J lost 0 bases, V lost 2 bases, and 4 bases had no gene match. Per the germline V gene, CDR1 is SQVTM and CDR2 is ANQGSEA. The CDR3 is 15 residues long. CDR3 DNA sequence: TGCAGCGTTGAAAGTGGCGGGGGCTCCTACAATGAGCAGTTCTTC. This translates into CSVESGGGSYNEQFF.

CDR3 sequence (DNA): TGTGCCTGGAGTGTACATGGCGGGGCTGAAGCTTTCTTT. Its translation: CAWSVHGGAEAFF. The chain links TRBV30 to TRBJ1-1, with unresolved D. CDR1 and CDR2 (germline): GTSNPN, SVGIG (reference sequence). The CDR3 covers 13 residues. V was trimmed by 0 bases and J by 6 bases, leaving 11 bases between them.

The chain couples TRBV7-2 to TRBJ2-5; 10 bases are a match to TRBD2. This CDR3 region has 15 residues. The trim removed 6 bases at V and 5 bases at J, leaving 9 bases unmatched. Germline-derived CDR1 and CDR2 are SGHTA and FQGNSA. The CDR3 spells CASRGTSAGAETQYF. CDR3 DNA sequence: TGTGCCAGCAGGGGGACTAGCGCGGGGGCGGAGACCCAGTACTTC.

This clone showed up just a few times. The chain carries TRBV9 and TRBJ2-1, with 8 bases aligning to TRBD1. Losses at the gene ends were 5 bases for V and 6 bases for J; bases not matched to a gene: 1. Germline CDR1 reads SGDLS; CDR2 reads YYNGEE. The CDR3 is 12 amino acids. This chain's CDR3 is CASRGQGNEQFF. CDR3 in DNA: TGTGCCAGCAGAGGACAGGGCAATGAGCAGTTCTTC.

The chain combines TRBV7-9 with TRBJ2-6; D possibly corresponds to TRBD2 (7 bases). The germline CDR1 and CDR2 sequences are SEHNR and FQNEAQ (reference sequence). Trimming took off 5 bases at V and 1 base at J, with 18 bases between the two ends. This CDR3 contains 18 residues. This chain's CDR3 is CASSPSGGGASGANVLTF. In DNA, the CDR3 is TGTGCCAGCAGCCCGAGCGGCGGGGGCGCTTCTGGGGCCAACGTCCTGACTTTC.

This clone was counted only a few times. This CDR3 is CASSEAPVGGGGAFYEQYF. The CDR3 DNA follows: TGTGCCAGCAGTGAAGCGCCCGTAGGGGGAGGTGGGGCCTTCTACGAGCAGTACTTC. The V gene is TRBV2, the J gene TRBJ2-7; D assignment may be TRBD1 or TRBD2 (6 bases each). Germline V gene sequence: CDR1 SNHLY, CDR2 FYNNEI. This CDR3 has 19 amino acids. The V end was cut by 0 bases, the J end by 3 bases, with 24 bases between. The full variable domain, with the rest looked up from reference TRBV2 and TRBJ2-7, is EPEVTQTPSHQVTQMGQEVILRCVPISNHLYFYWYRQILGQKVEFLVSFYNNEISEKSEIFDDQFSVERPDGSNFTLKIRSTKLEDSAMYFCASSEAPVGGGGAFYEQYFGPGTRLTVT.

This clone was counted between two and nine times. The chain recombines TRBV5-4 with TRBJ1-5; D is unclear. The CDR3 consists of 13 residues. The germline V and J ends were trimmed by 0 bases and 5 bases, with 6 bases remaining between them. The germline V gene has CDR1 SGHNT and CDR2 YYREEE (reference sequence). The CDR3 loop is CASSLEPDQPQHF. Here the CDR3 DNA reads TGTGCCAGCAGCTTGGAGCCGGATCAGCCCCAGCATTTT.

This chain joins TRBV4-2 and TRBJ1-1; D not resolved. The V gene's germline CDR1 is LGHNA and CDR2 YNFKEQ. V lost 1 base and J 11 bases, leaving 14 bases between the germline ends. CDR3 length equals 13 residues. CDR3 region: CASSQGPSGLAFF. In DNA, the CDR3 is TGTGCCAGCAGCCAAGGACCCTCTGGTCTCGCTTTCTTT.

This clone was counted a few times. The V call is TRBV10-2, the J call TRBJ2-3; the D is unclear. Germline values: CDR1 WSHSY, CDR2 SAAADI. Trimming shortened V by 2 bases and J by 11 bases, and 5 bases separated the two germline ends. The CDR3 runs 10 residues. CDR3 coding DNA: TGCGCCAGCAGTGAGGGCAGGCAGTATTTT. Residues: CASSEGRQYF.

This clone has only a few counts. This rearrangement joins TRBV9 to TRBJ2-1; D is uncertain. V was clipped by 0 bases and J by 0 bases, with 10 bases between them. Germline assignment: CDR1 SGDLS and CDR2 YYNGEE. The CDR3 length is 16 residues. CDR3 sequence (DNA): TGTGCCAGCAGCGTAGAGGTGGGCGCCTCCTACAATGAGCAGTTCTTC. This encodes CASSVEVGASYNEQFF.

The sample holds a few counts of this clone. V is TRBV4-1 and J is TRBJ2-7; TRBD2 aligns across 10 bases. J lost 3 bases, V lost 3 bases, and 5 bases had no gene match. Germline lookup yields CDR1 MGHRA and CDR2 YSYEKL. The CDR3 totals 15 residues. The CDR3 protein is CASSQTGLADYEQYF. CDR3 in DNA: TGCGCCAGCAGCCAGACCGGACTAGCGGACTACGAGCAGTACTTC.

This chain uses TRBV14 with TRBJ2-5; 7 nucleotides align to TRBD2. The germline gives CDR1 SGHDN, CDR2 FVKESK. The CDR3 is 14 amino acids. The ends lost 4 bases at V and 5 bases at J; junction bases unmatched: 7. For the CDR3, the DNA is TGTGCCAGCAGCCTTACTGGGGGAGGGGAGACCCAGTACTTC. Protein: CASSLTGGGETQYF.

This clone turned up a few times. The sample has other DNA sequences that encode this CDR3 too. This sequence joins TRBV30 and TRBJ2-1; no reliable D call. Per the germline V gene, CDR1 is GTSNPN and CDR2 is SVGIG (reference sequence). The CDR3 covers 14 residues. V was trimmed by 2 bases and J by 0 bases, leaving 8 bases between them. The CDR3 nucleotides are TGTGCCTGGAGTCTGGTGAGCTCCTACAATGAGCAGTTCTTC. Its protein is CAWSLVSSYNEQFF.

V and J are TRBV29-1 and TRBJ1-2; D is unclear. The CDR3 runs 11 residues. Deletions cut 6 bases from V and 2 bases from J, with 7 bases between. Germline V CDR1 and CDR2: SQVTM, ANQGSEA. The CDR3 DNA is TGCAGCGTCGCCCAGAACTATGGCTACACCTTC. This sequence encodes CSVAQNYGYTF.

The rearrangement joins TRBV6-5 to TRBJ1-2, with D possibly being TRBD1 (5 bases). CDR1 MNHEY and CDR2 SVGAGI come from the germline V gene. The V end was cut by 6 bases, the J end by 6 bases, with 20 bases between. CDR3 length: 15 amino acids. The CDR3 sequence: CASRGPAIHLDGYTF. DNA for the CDR3: TGTGCCAGCAGGGGACCCGCGATACATCTTGATGGCTACACCTTC.

This clone was counted a few times. The chain joins TRBV5-1 to TRBJ2-3, with D perhaps matching TRBD2 (5 bases). The V and J ends lost 3 bases and 4 bases respectively, with 15 bases between them. The CDR3 consists of 15 residues. Looked up from germline, CDR1 is SGHRS and CDR2 is YFSETQ. In DNA, the CDR3 is TGCGCCAGCAGCTCTCAACTAGAAGGAGCAGATACGCAGTATTTT. Encoded protein: CASSSQLEGADTQYF.

This chain uses TRBV28 with TRBJ2-4; 8 nucleotides align to TRBD1. CDR1 and CDR2 from the germline V gene are MDHEN and SYDVKM. There are 15 residues in the CDR3. Germline trimming cut 6 bases from V and 0 bases from J; bases unmatched to any gene: 4. In DNA, the CDR3 is TGTGCCAGCAGCGGACAGGGACTAGCCAAAAACATTCAGTACTTC. This sequence encodes CASSGQGLAKNIQYF.

This clone was seen only once. The chain is built from TRBV4-2 and TRBJ2-1; D not certain. Germline lookup yields CDR1 LGHNA and CDR2 YNFKEQ. This CDR3 region has 16 residues. V lost 6 bases to trimming and J lost 2 bases, with 17 bases between them. The chain's CDR3 is CASRGPGRSPYNEQFF. DNA of the CDR3: TGTGCCAGCAGAGGCCCAGGACGAAGCCCCTACAATGAGCAGTTCTTC.

V and J are TRBV27 and TRBJ1-1, with D hard to call. The CDR3 contains 14 residues. Trimming cost V 8 bases and J 0 bases, with 13 bases left between them. The germline CDR1 and CDR2 sequences are MNHEY and SMNVEV (reference sequence). As DNA, the CDR3 is TGTGCCAGCTCCCTCTCCAACCTGAACACTGAAGCTTTCTTT. Its translation is CASSLSNLNTEAFF.

The chain couples TRBV10-3 to TRBJ2-7; D may be TRBD1 (5 bases). The germline V gene has CDR1 ENHRY and CDR2 SYGVKD. There are 12 residues in the CDR3. V was shortened by 8 bases and J by 4 bases, with 12 bases between the two germline ends. This CDR3 reads CAILDSRYEQYF. As DNA, the CDR3 is TGTGCCATCCTAGACAGTAGATACGAGCAGTACTTC.

The chain joins TRBV29-1 to TRBJ2-2, with D hard to call. The CDR3 loop spans 13 amino acids. CDR1 and CDR2 from the germline V gene are SQVTM and ANQGSEA. V gave up 4 bases and J gave up 4 bases, with 10 bases separating them. The CDR3 region is CSVVGGLTGELFF. In DNA, the CDR3 is TGCAGCGTTGTGGGCGGCCTCACCGGGGAGCTGTTTTTT.

This chain joins TRBV7-9 and TRBJ2-7, with D unresolved. The V end was cut by 5 bases, the J end by 0 bases, with 8 bases between. This CDR3 comprises 13 residues. Looked up from germline, CDR1 is SEHNR and CDR2 is FQNEAQ (reference sequence). This CDR3 reads CASSPGNSYEQYF. CDR3 sequence (DNA): TGTGCCAGCAGCCCTGGGAACTCCTACGAGCAGTACTTC.

The genes are TRBV19 and TRBJ1-5; D gene ambiguous. V lost 3 bases and J lost 4, with 16 bases in between. The CDR3 covers 16 residues. CDR1 is LNHDA and CDR2 is SQIVND in the germline V gene (reference sequence). DNA of the CDR3: TGTGCCAGTAGTATTTGGGGTGGGGTGAGGAATCAGCCCCAGCATTTT. It encodes CASSIWGGVRNQPQHF. The entire variable domain, with the rest obtained from reference TRBV19 and TRBJ1-5, is as follows: DGGITQSPKYLFRKEGQNVTLSCEQNLNHDAMYWYRQDPGQGLRLIYYSQIVNDFQKGDIAEGYSVSREKKESFPLTVTSAQKNPTAFYLCASSIWGGVRNQPQHFGDGTRLSIL.

CDR3: CATSRDGVADPPSSYNEQFF. The CDR3 DNA is TGTGCCACCAGCAGAGATGGGGTAGCTGACCCTCCGAGCTCCTACAATGAGCAGTTCTTC. The J gene is TRBJ2-1, the V gene TRBV15; no clear D gene. This CDR3 is built from 20 residues. Germline CDR1 and CDR2: LNHNV and YYDKDF (reference sequence). V lost 0 bases to trimming and J lost 0 bases, with 21 bases between them.